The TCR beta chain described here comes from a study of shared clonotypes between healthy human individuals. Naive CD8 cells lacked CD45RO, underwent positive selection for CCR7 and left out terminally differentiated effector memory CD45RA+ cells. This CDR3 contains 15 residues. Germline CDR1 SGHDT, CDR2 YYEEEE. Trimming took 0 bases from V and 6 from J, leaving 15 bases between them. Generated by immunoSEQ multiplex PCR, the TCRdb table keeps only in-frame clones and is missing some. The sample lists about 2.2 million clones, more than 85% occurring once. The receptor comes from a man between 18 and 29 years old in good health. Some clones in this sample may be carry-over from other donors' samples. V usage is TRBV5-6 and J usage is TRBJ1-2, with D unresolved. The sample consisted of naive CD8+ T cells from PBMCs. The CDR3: CASSLGAMGYNGYTF. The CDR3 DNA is TGTGCCAGCAGCTTGGGGGCCATGGGGTATAATGGCTACACCTTC.